This TCR beta chain was sequenced in a study of T cells in Graves' hyperthyroidism and ophthalmopathy. Germline V gene sequence: CDR1 DFQATT, CDR2 SNEGSKA (reference sequence). V gave up 6 bases and J gave up 1 base; unmatched junction bases: 5. The CDR3 consists of 15 residues. Amplified TCR beta CDR3 regions derived from RNA transcripts. A set of HTBI primers served as the primers for a first-round RT-PCR of the TCR CDR3. In TCRdb, the multiplex PCR reads were re-called with MiXCR into one record per CDR3 protein. This table has over 150,000 distinct CDR3 sequences, less than 20% appearing once. The sample holds a few counts of this clonotype. Uncontrolled infection, other autoimmune disease, pregnancy or lactation excluded patients. On the basis of clinical symptoms, serum thyroxine and TRAb, thyroid ultrasound and orbital computed tomography, diagnoses were made.

Sample: blood. This sequence joins TRBV20-1 and TRBJ2-2; 10 bases line up with TRBD2. This TCR was recovered from a woman between 45 and 65 years old with Graves' hyperthyroidism. In DNA, the CDR3 is TGCAGTGCGAGGACTAGCGGAGGGAACACCGGGGAGCTGTTTTTT. It encodes CSARTSGGNTGELFF.